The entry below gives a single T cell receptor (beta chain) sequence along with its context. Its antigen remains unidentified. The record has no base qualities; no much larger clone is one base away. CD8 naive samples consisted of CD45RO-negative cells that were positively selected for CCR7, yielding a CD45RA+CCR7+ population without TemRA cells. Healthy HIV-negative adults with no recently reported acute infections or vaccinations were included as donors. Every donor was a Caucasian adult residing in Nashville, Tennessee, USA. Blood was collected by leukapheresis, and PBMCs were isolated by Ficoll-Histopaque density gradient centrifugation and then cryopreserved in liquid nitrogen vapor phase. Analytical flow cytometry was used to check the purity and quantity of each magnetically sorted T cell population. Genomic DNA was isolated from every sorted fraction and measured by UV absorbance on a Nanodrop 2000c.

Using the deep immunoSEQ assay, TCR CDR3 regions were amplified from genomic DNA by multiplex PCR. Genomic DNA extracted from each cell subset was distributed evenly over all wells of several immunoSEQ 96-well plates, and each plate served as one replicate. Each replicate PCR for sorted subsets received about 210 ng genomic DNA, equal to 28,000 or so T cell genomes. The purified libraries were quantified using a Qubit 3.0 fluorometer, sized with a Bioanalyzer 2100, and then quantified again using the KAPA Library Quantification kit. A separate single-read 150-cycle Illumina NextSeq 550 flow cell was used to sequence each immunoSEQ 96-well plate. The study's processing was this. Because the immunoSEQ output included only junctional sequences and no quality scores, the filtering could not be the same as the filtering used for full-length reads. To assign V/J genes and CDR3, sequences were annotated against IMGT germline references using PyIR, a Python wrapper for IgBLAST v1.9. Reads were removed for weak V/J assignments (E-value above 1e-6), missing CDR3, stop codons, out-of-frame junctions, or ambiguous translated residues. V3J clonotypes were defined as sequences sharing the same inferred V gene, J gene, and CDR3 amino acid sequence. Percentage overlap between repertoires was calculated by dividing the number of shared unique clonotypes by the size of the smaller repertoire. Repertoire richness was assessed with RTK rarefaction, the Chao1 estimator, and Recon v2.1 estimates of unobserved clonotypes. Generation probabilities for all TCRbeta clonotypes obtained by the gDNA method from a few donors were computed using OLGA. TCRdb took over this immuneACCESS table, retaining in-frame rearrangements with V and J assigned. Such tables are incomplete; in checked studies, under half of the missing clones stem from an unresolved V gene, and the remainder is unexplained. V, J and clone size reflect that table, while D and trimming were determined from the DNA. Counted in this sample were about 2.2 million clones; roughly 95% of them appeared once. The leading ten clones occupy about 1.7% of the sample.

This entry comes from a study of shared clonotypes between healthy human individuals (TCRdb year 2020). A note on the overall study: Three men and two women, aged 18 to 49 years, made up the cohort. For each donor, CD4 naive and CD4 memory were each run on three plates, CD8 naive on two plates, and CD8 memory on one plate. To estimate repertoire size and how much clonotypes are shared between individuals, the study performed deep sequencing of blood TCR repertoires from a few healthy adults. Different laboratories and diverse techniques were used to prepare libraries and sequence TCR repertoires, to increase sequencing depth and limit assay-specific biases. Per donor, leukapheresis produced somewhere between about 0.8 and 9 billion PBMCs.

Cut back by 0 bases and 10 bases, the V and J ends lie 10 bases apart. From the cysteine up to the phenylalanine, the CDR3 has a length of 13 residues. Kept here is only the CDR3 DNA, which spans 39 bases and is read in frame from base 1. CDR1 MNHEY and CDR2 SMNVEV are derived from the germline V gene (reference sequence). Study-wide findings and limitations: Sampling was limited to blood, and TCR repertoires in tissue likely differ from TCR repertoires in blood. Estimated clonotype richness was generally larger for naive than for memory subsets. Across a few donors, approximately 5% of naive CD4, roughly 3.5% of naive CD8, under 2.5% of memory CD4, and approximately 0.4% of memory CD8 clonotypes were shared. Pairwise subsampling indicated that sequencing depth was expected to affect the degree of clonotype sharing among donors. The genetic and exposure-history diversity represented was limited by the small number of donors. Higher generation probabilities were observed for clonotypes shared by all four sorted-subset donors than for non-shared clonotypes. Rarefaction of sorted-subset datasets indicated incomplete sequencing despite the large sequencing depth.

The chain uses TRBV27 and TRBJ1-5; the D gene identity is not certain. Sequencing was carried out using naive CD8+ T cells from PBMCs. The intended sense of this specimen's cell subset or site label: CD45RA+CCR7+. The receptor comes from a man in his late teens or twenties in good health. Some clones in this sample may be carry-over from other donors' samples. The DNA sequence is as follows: TGTGCCAGCAGTTTATCCTTGTTGTTACCCCAGCATTTT. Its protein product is CASSLSLLLPQHF.